This T cell receptor (beta chain) came from a study of T cell changes during pregnancy in multiple sclerosis. Some clones are missing from TCRdb's copy, which holds only in-frame ones; the method was immunoSEQ multiplex PCR. This sample yields around 100,000 clones, of which around nine tenths are seen a single time; just over 0.75% belongs to the top ten. V was pared by 0 bases and J by 6 bases, with 19 bases between. This CDR3 has 16 residues. CDR1 SGDLS and CDR2 YYNGEE come from the germline V gene. V is TRBV9 and J is TRBJ2-7; the D gene is possibly TRBD1 (5 bases). The sample in question was peripheral blood, obtained in the second trimester of pregnancy. The TCR was taken from a female donor in good health, enrolled as a control in a pregnancy study. Here the CDR3 DNA reads TGTGCCAGCAGCGTAGAAGCAAGGGGCTGGGATAGCGAGCAGTACTTC. It codes for CASSVEARGWDSEQYF.